The following is a TCR beta chain sequence with its context. Its specificity is not known. TCRdb reanalysed the reads using MiXCR and keeps one entry per CDR3 protein. The sample consists of some 900,000 distinct CDR3 sequences, about 31% of them appearing once. CDR3 length: 13 amino acids. V lost 8 bases to trimming and J lost 6 bases; unmatched junction nucleotides: 5. From germline, CDR1 is SNHLY and CDR2 FYNNEI. The entry originates in a study of T cell repertoires in cytomegalovirus infection. Study as a whole: HLA-B-restricted CMV epitopes that are well studied were used alongside recently identified HLA-C-restricted ones. The public TCR beta signatures pointed to both CMV infection and matching HLA type.

Overall study findings and caveats: Dominant in the ex vivo response were TCR beta clonotypes restricted by HLA-C and specific for CMV. CMV carriers having the relevant HLA were flagged by cumulative public TCR beta family frequency.

The receptor's source is a human donor in good health (CMV status not recorded). Some clones in this sample may be carry-over from other donors' samples. The sequencing here drew on cultured CD8+ T cells from PBMCs, taken from culture after CMV antigen stimulation. V usage is TRBV2 and J usage is TRBJ1-1; 11 bases map to TRBD1. The CDR3 loop is CASEGQGGAEAFF. The CDR3 DNA reads TGTGCCAGCGAGGGACAGGGGGGGGCTGAAGCTTTCTTT.